The present entry profiles one T cell receptor (beta chain) with its context. CDR3 size: 15 residues. Germline loops: CDR1 SGHKS, CDR2 YYEKEE (reference sequence). Trimming pared 0 bases from V and 1 base from J, leaving 7 bases between. These data come from a study of blood T cell repertoires in COVID-19. Here immunoSEQ multiplex PCR was the method, and the copy in TCRdb shows in-frame clones only, minus some. Here the sample spans approximately 400,000 clones, more than 75% being singletons. The sequenced sample was peripheral blood. This receptor was taken from a human donor with acute or convalescent COVID-19. The donor label of this sample is uncertain. The J gene is TRBJ2-2, the V gene TRBV5-5; D is unclear. The CDR3 coding sequence is TGTGCCAGCAGCTTGGTGCCCAGGAACACCGGGGAGCTGTTTTTT. Translated: CASSLVPRNTGELFF. Full variable domain (rest looked up from reference TRBV5-5 and TRBJ2-2): DAGVTQSPTHLIKTRGQQVTLRCSPISGHKSVSWYQQVLGQGPQFIFQYYEKEERGRGNFPDRFSARQFPNYSSELNVNALLLGDSALYLCASSLVPRNTGELFFGEGSRLTVL.